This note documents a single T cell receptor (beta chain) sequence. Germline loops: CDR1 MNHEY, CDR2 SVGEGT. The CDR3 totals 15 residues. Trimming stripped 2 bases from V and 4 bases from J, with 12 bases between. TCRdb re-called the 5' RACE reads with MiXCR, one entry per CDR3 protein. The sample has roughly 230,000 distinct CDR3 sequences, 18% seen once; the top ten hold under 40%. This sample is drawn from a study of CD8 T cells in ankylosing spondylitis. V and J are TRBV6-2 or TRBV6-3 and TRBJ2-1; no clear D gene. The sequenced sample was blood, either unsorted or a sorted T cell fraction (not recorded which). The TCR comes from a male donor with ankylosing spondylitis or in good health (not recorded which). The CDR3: CASSYPSDGYNEQFF. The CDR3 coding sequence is TGTGCCAGCAGTTACCCCTCCGATGGATACAATGAGCAGTTCTTC.